The 25 T cell receptor beta chains below all came from one sample that was sequenced in a study of OX40 agonist ivuxolimab in advanced cancers. The table came from immunoSEQ multiplex PCR; TCRdb's copy has only in-frame clones and leaves some out. The sample contains about 83,000 clones, approximately 90% of which appear only once. The specimen was CD4+ or CD8+ T cells sorted from blood, collected in a trial of the OX40 agonist ivuxolimab. These receptors all stem from an adult with an advanced solid tumor such as melanoma, head and neck, liver or kidney cancer.

This clone was picked up a small number of times. For the CDR3, the DNA is TGTGCCAGCAGAAGGGTGGGAAGCTCCTACGAGCAGTACTTC. Translated, it gives CASRRVGSSYEQYF. The chain combines TRBV6-5 with TRBJ2-7; D ambiguous. CDR3 length: 14 amino acids. Germline V gives CDR1 MNHEY, CDR2 SVGAGI. Trimming left V 6 bases short and J 0 bases short, with 12 bases between.

This chain joins TRBV25-1 and TRBJ2-7; TRBD1 aligns across 8 bases. V trimming: 4 bases; J trimming: 4 bases; junction bases outside the gene matches: 6. The CDR3 runs to 14 residues. Germline loops: CDR1 MGHDK, CDR2 SYGVNS. In DNA form, the CDR3 reads TGTGCCAGCAGTGTCGGGACAGGTACTTACGAGCAGTACTTC. Residues: CASSVGTGTYEQYF.

V and J are TRBV30 and TRBJ1-1; a possible D gene is TRBD1 (5 bases). Trimming pared 0 bases from V and 1 base from J, leaving 12 bases between. This CDR3 has 15 residues. Germline V gene data show CDR1 as GTSNPN and CDR2 as SVGIG (reference sequence). Here the CDR3 reads CAWSVNTGGNTEAFF. CDR3 coding DNA: TGTGCCTGGAGTGTAAACACAGGCGGGAACACTGAAGCTTTCTTT.

This chain connects TRBV28 to TRBJ2-7; D gene unclear. The germline V gene has CDR1 MDHEN and CDR2 SYDVKM. The CDR3 loop spans 12 amino acids. V was trimmed by 5 bases and J by 2 bases, leaving 7 bases between them. This CDR3 reads CASSTDTYEQYF. CDR3 DNA: TGTGCCAGCAGTACCGACACCTACGAGCAGTACTTC.

The chain joins TRBV21-1 to TRBJ2-7; the D call in the table, TRBD2, was not verified against the DNA. TRBV21-1 is recorded as a pseudogene. The CDR3 covers 14 residues. The CDR3 nucleotides are TGTGCCAGCAGCGGAAAAGCGGGGGGCTACGAGCAGTACTTC. Translating it yields CASSGKAGGYEQYF.

The chain's CDR3 is CASRPRQGGAAKNIQYF. Written as DNA, the CDR3 is TGTGCCAGCAGACCCCGACAGGGCGGGGCGGCCAAAAACATTCAGTACTTC. The V and J genes are TRBV27 and TRBJ2-4, with TRBD1 as a possible D gene (7 bases). V dropped 6 bases and J dropped 1 base, with 19 bases sitting between them. From germline, CDR1 is MNHEY and CDR2 SMNVEV (reference sequence). The CDR3 has 17 amino acids.

This rearrangement joins TRBV5-1 to TRBJ1-6, with 8 bases that match TRBD1. CDR3 length equals 16 residues. The trim removed 4 bases at V and 5 bases at J, leaving 8 bases unmatched. CDR1 and CDR2 (germline): SGHRS, YFSETQ. This CDR3 reads CASSHLSTGDNSPLHF. For the CDR3, the DNA is TGCGCCAGCAGCCACCTCTCGACAGGGGATAATTCACCCCTCCACTTT.

This clone showed up just once. One end of the junction does not line up with germline, which may come from a read error. This sequence joins TRBV2 and TRBJ1-5; the match to TRBD1 covers 8 bases. CDR3 size: 16 residues. Germline V gene sequence: CDR1 SNHLY, CDR2 FYNNEI. The CDR3 here is CASSDRGGMNNQPQHF. Written as DNA, the CDR3 is TGTGCCAGTAGTGACAGGGGCGGAATGAACAATCAGCCCCAGCATTTT. Full variable domain (missing parts from reference TRBV2 and TRBJ1-5): EPEVTQTPSHQVTQMGQEVILRCVPISNHLYFYWYRQILGQKVEFLVSFYNNEISEKSEIFDDQFSVERPDGSNFTLKIRSTKLEDSAMYFCASSDRGGMNNQPQHFGDGTRLSIL.

The rearrangement joins TRBV9 to TRBJ2-3, with TRBD2 matching 13 bases. Trimming removed 0 bases from V and 5 bases from J; junction bases left unmatched: 6. CDR3 size: 17 residues. Germline CDR1 and CDR2: SGDLS and YYNGEE. The CDR3 DNA is TGTGCCAGCAGCGTAGCGGGACTAGCGGGGTGGAGAGATACGCAGTATTTT. Its protein product is CASSVAGLAGWRDTQYF.

This clone occurred once. The chain joins TRBV27 to TRBJ1-4; the match to TRBD1 covers 7 bases. The junction had 3 bases not matched to a gene; V was cut back by 5 bases and J by 0 bases. CDR1 is MNHEY and CDR2 is SMNVEV in the germline V gene (reference sequence). The CDR3 consists of 15 residues. In DNA, the CDR3 is TGTGCCAGCAGTCCCCAGGGGGCAACTAATGAAAAACTGTTTTTT. Its protein is CASSPQGATNEKLFF. The whole variable domain, filled in from reference TRBV27 and TRBJ1-4, reads EAQVTQNPRYLITVTGKKLTVTCSQNMNHEYMSWYRQDPGLGLRQIYYSMNVEVTDKGDVPEGYKVSRKEKRNFPLILESPSPNQTSLYFCASSPQGATNEKLFFGSGTQLSVL.

Note on this clone: Distinct nucleotide sequences in the sample also encode this CDR3. CDR3 in DNA: TGTGCCAGCAGCTTAGGCCGGGGGTCCAATGAGCAGTTCTTC. The encoded protein is CASSLGRGSNEQFF. J is TRBJ2-1 and V is TRBV11-3, with D tentatively TRBD2 (6 bases). This CDR3 is 14 amino acids long. CDR1 and CDR2 from the germline V gene are SGHNT and YENEEA. V lost 1 base and J lost 6, with 10 bases in between. The variable domain in full, completed from reference TRBV11-3 and TRBJ2-1, reads EAGVVQSPRYKIIEKKQPVAFWCNPISGHNTLYWYLQNLGQGPELLIRYENEEAVDDSQLPKDRFSAERLKGVDSTLKIQPAELGDSAVYLCASSLGRGSNEQFFGPGTRLTVL.

The chain has TRBV21-1 and TRBJ2-2; TRBD2 reflects the table's D call only, with no check against the DNA. TRBV21-1 is classified as a pseudogene. The CDR3 runs 13 residues. The CDR3: CASSSSNTGELFF. CDR3 coding DNA: TGTGCCAGCAGCTCTTCGAACACCGGGGAGCTGTTTTTT.

The chain is built from TRBV28 and TRBJ2-1; possible D gene TRBD2, 6 bases. The V end was cut by 2 bases, the J end by 0 bases, with 8 bases between. CDR1 is MDHEN and CDR2 is SYDVKM in the germline V gene. This CDR3 comprises 15 residues. The CDR3 here is CASSLSGRSYNEQFF. CDR3 coding DNA: TGTGCCAGCAGTTTAAGCGGGCGCTCCTACAATGAGCAGTTCTTC. Based on the CDR3 plus reference TRBV28 and TRBJ2-1, the full variable domain is DVKVTQSSRYLVKRTGEKVFLECVQDMDHENMFWYRQDPGLGLRLIYFSYDVKMKEKGDIPEGYSVSREKKERFSLILESASTNQTSMYLCASSLSGRSYNEQFFGPGTRLTVL.

The V gene is TRBV18, the J gene TRBJ2-5, with D perhaps matching TRBD1 (6 bases). V was clipped by 2 bases and J by 4 bases, with 14 bases between them. The CDR3 totals 15 residues. In germline, CDR1 is KGHSH, CDR2 LQKENI. Written as DNA, the CDR3 is TGTGCCAGCTCACCATTACCAGGGGAAGGAGAGACCCAGTACTTC. Protein: CASSPLPGEGETQYF.

There are a few counts of this clone. This chain joins TRBV5-3 and TRBJ1-2; unclear D gene. TRBV5-3 is annotated as an ORF whose role is uncertain. V gave up 0 bases and J gave up 5 bases, with 8 bases separating them. This CDR3 spans 13 amino acids. In DNA, the CDR3 is TGTGCCAGAAGCTTGGCAGGCCAATATGGCTACACCTTC. Translation: CARSLAGQYGYTF.

CDR3 in DNA: TGTGCCAGCAGTTTATTACCAGGACAGGGAAATTATGAGCAGTTCTTC. Amino acids: CASSLLPGQGNYEQFF. The chain recombines TRBV28 with TRBJ2-1, with 8 bases that match TRBD1. Germline V gene sequence: CDR1 MDHEN, CDR2 SYDVKM. The CDR3 contains 16 residues. Trimming cost V 1 base and J 8 bases; bases outside gene matches: 10. The entire variable domain, with the rest obtained from reference TRBV28 and TRBJ2-1, is as follows: DVKVTQSSRYLVKRTGEKVFLECVQDMDHENMFWYRQDPGLGLRLIYFSYDVKMKEKGDIPEGYSVSREKKERFSLILESASTNQTSMYLCASSLLPGQGNYEQFFGPGTRLTVL.

The table lists this clone with a few counts. This chain's CDR3 is CASSLERDTHQPQHF. DNA of the CDR3: TGTGCCAGCAGCCTGGAGAGGGACACTCATCAGCCCCAGCATTTT. This chain connects TRBV2 to TRBJ1-5; D may be TRBD1 (6 bases). The CDR3 consists of 15 residues. Germline V gives CDR1 SNHLY, CDR2 FYNNEI. Trimming pared 6 bases from V and 5 bases from J, leaving 17 bases between. The variable domain in full, with the rest retrieved from reference TRBV2 and TRBJ1-5, is EPEVTQTPSHQVTQMGQEVILRCVPISNHLYFYWYRQILGQKVEFLVSFYNNEISEKSEIFDDQFSVERPDGSNFTLKIRSTKLEDSAMYFCASSLERDTHQPQHFGDGTRLSIL.

This clone was observed once. The chain couples TRBV5-1 to TRBJ2-7; 10 bases line up with TRBD2. Germline V gives CDR1 SGHRS, CDR2 YFSETQ. Trimming cost V 4 bases and J 3 bases; bases outside gene matches: 7. The length of the CDR3 is 15 residues. This chain's CDR3 is CASSPRTSGSYEQYF. The CDR3 DNA reads TGCGCCAGCAGCCCCCGGACTAGCGGAAGCTACGAGCAGTACTTC.

This chain connects TRBV29-1 to TRBJ2-1, with TRBD1 as a possible D gene (6 bases). This CDR3 spans 12 amino acids. Germline-derived CDR1 and CDR2 are SQVTM and ANQGSEA. The germline V and J ends were trimmed by 5 bases and 4 bases, with 9 bases remaining between them. DNA for the CDR3: TGCAGCGTTACCGACAGGTACAATGAGCAGTTCTTC. This gives the protein CSVTDRYNEQFF.

The rearrangement uses TRBV6-4 and TRBJ2-2; D is undetermined. The CDR3 loop spans 14 amino acids. CDR1 MRHNA and CDR2 SNTAGT come from the germline V gene. V dropped 6 bases and J dropped 6 bases, with 14 bases sitting between them. This CDR3 reads CASSPRPGPGELFF. CDR3 nucleotides: TGTGCCAGCAGCCCTCGTCCGGGCCCCGGGGAGCTGTTTTTT.

The genes are TRBV25-1 and TRBJ1-5, with D possibly matching TRBD1 (5 bases). The CDR3 is 16 amino acids. CDR1 and CDR2 (germline): MGHDK, SYGVNS. V shed 3 bases and J shed 0 bases, with 12 bases lying between them. As DNA, the CDR3 is TGTGCCAGCAGTGACACCCAGGGAGGTAGCAATCAGCCCCAGCATTTT. This gives the protein CASSDTQGGSNQPQHF.

This chain links TRBV9 with TRBJ2-7, with 10 positions matching TRBD2. In germline, CDR1 is SGDLS, CDR2 YYNGEE. CDR3 length equals 17 residues. V gave up 4 bases and J gave up 4 bases; unmatched junction bases: 14. CDR3 nucleotide sequence: TGTGCCAGCAGCCCAAAGAGGGTAGCGGGAGGATGGTACGAGCAGTACTTC. Amino acids: CASSPKRVAGGWYEQYF.

Here the CDR3 DNA reads TGTGCCAGCAGCTCCTTGGGGTCGGGGGGCCCTAGCACAGATACGCAGTATTTT. This gives the protein CASSSLGSGGPSTDTQYF. The chain couples TRBV7-8 to TRBJ2-3; a possible D gene is TRBD2 (7 bases). The CDR3 spans 18 residues. Per the germline V gene, CDR1 is SGHVS and CDR2 is FQNEAQ. Deletions cut 4 bases from V and 0 bases from J, with 20 bases between.

This clone has a handful of counts. The V gene is TRBV4-2, the J gene TRBJ1-1; a weak D match, TRBD1 (5 bases). Trimming shortened V by 0 bases and J by 7 bases, and 6 bases separated the two germline ends. Germline V lookup: CDR1 LGHNA, CDR2 YNFKEQ. The CDR3 covers 12 residues. The CDR3 region is CASSQERGEAFF. Here the CDR3 DNA reads TGTGCCAGCAGCCAAGAAAGGGGTGAAGCTTTCTTT.

Written as DNA, the CDR3 is TGTGCCAGCTCTCGAGGACAGACTCAAGAGACCCAGTACTTC. Its protein is CASSRGQTQETQYF. The chain combines TRBV18 with TRBJ2-5; TRBD1 might be the D (6 bases). Germline CDR1 and CDR2: KGHSH and LQKENI. Trimming left V 6 bases short and J 2 bases short, with 13 bases between. The CDR3 length is 14 residues.